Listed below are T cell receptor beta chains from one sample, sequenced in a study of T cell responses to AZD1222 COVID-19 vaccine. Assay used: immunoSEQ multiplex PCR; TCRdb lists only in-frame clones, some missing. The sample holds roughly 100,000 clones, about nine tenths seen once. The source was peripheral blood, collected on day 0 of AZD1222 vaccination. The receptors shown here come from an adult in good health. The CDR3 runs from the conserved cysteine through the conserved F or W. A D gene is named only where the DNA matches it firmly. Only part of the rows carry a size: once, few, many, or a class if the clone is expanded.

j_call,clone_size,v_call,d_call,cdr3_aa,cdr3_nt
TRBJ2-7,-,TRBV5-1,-,CASSLNSYEQYF,TGCGCCAGCAGCCTGAACTCCTACGAGCAGTACTTC
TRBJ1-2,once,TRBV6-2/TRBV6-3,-,CASSYTRELDGYTF,TGTGCCAGCAGTTACACCAGGGAATTGGATGGCTACACCTTC
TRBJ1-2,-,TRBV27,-,CASSLRQGHVYGYTF,TGTGCCAGCAGTTTACGGCAGGGCCACGTCTATGGCTACACCTTC
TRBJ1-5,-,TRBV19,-,CASSMGMGSNQPQHF,TGTGCCAGTAGTATGGGTATGGGTAGCAATCAGCCCCAGCATTTT
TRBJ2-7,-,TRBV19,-,CASSISGREGDEQYF,TGTGCCAGTAGTATATCCGGCAGAGAAGGGGACGAGCAGTACTTC
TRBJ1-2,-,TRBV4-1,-,CASSQDPASNYGYTF,TGCGCCAGCAGCCAAGACCCGGCCTCTAACTATGGCTACACCTTC
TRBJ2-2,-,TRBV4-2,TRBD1,CASSPGQGVTGELFF,TGTGCCAGCAGCCCGGGACAGGGGGTCACCGGGGAGCTGTTTTTT
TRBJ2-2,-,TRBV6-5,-,CASTPLTGELFF,TGTGCCAGCACCCCCCTCACCGGGGAGCTGTTTTTT
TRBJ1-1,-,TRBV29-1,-,CSVRAGHMNTEAFF,TGCAGCGTTCGGGCAGGCCATATGAACACTGAAGCTTTCTTT
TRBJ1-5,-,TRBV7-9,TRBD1,CASSSGGLQPQHF,TGTGCCAGCAGTTCAGGGGGATTGCAGCCCCAGCATTTT
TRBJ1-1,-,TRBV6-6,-,CASSRDRAFF,TGTGCCAGCAGTCGGGACCGGGCTTTCTTT
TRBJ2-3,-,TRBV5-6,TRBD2,CASRPRLRGAKDTQYF,TGTGCCAGCAGACCCCGACTGCGGGGGGCGAAAGATACGCAGTATTTT
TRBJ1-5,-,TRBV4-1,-,CASSQEFGGGLPSNQPQHF,TGCGCCAGCAGCCAAGAATTCGGTGGAGGGCTTCCTAGCAATCAGCCCCAGCATTTT
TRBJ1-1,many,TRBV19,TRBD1,CATKDRMNTEAFF,TGTGCCACCAAGGACAGGATGAACACTGAAGCTTTCTTT
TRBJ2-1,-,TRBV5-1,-,CASSPPGGLVNEQFF,TGCGCCAGCAGCCCACCCGGGGGGCTAGTAAATGAGCAGTTCTTC
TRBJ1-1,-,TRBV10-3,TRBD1,CAISVRDRESGTEAFF,TGTGCCATCAGTGTTCGGGACAGGGAATCCGGCACTGAAGCTTTCTTT
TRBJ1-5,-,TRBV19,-,CASSMYLGGQGRNQPQHF,TGTGCCAGTAGTATGTACCTAGGGGGGCAGGGGAGAAATCAGCCCCAGCATTTT
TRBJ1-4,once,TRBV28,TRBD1,CATGTGGGSEKLFF,TGTGCCACGGGGACAGGGGGCGGTAGTGAAAAACTGTTTTTT
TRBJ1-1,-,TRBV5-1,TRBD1,CASSLKAGQGSNTEAFF,TGCGCCAGCAGCCTGAAAGCGGGACAGGGGTCCAACACTGAAGCTTTCTTT
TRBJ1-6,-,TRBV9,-,CASSVDQGGNSPLHF,TGTGCCAGCAGCGTAGATCAAGGAGGTAATTCACCCCTCCACTTT
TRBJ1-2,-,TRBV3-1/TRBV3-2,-,CASSPQTGFYGYTF,TGTGCCAGCAGCCCGCAAACCGGATTCTATGGCTACACCTTC
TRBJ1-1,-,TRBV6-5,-,CASSYAEMNTEAFF,TGTGCCAGCAGTTACGCAGAGATGAACACTGAAGCTTTCTTT
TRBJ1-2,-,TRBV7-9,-,CASSLEGSRSYTF,TGTGCCAGCAGCTTAGAGGGGAGTCGGAGCTACACCTTC
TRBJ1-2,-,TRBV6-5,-,CASRQGEGSNYGYTF,TGTGCCAGCAGGCAAGGGGAGGGGTCTAACTATGGCTACACCTTC
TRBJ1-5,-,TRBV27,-,CASSPRREIGNQPQHF,TGTGCCAGCAGTCCACGCAGGGAGATCGGCAATCAGCCCCAGCATTTT
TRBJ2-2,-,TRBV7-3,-,CASSLQGGYELFF,TGTGCCAGCAGCCTCCAGGGGGGCTATGAGCTGTTTTTT
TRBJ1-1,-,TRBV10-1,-,CASRSSANTEAFF,TGCGCCAGCAGATCCTCTGCGAACACTGAAGCTTTCTTT
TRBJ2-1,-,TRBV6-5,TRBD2,CASGSGRSYNEQFF,TGTGCCAGCGGAAGCGGGAGATCCTACAATGAGCAGTTCTTC
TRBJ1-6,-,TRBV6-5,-,CASSSTPIPRNSPLHF,TGTGCCAGCAGTTCAACCCCGATCCCCCGGAATTCACCCCTCCACTTT
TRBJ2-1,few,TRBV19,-,CASSMRARVHNEQFF,TGTGCCAGTAGTATGAGGGCCAGGGTCCACAATGAGCAGTTCTTC
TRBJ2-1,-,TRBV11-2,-,CASSLGYPSYNEQFF,TGTGCCAGCAGCTTAGGCTACCCATCCTACAATGAGCAGTTCTTC
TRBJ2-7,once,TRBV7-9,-,CASSFPSSKVSYEQYF,TGTGCCAGCAGCTTCCCATCTAGCAAGGTATCCTACGAGCAGTACTTC
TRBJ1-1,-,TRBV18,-,CASSPPGVNTEAFF,TGTGCCAGCTCACCACCAGGGGTGAACACTGAAGCTTTCTTT
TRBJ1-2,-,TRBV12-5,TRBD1,CASGLDQGANYGYTF,TGTGCTAGTGGTTTGGATCAGGGGGCTAACTATGGCTACACCTTC
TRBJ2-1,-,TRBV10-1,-,CASSESGAESYEQFF,TGCGCCAGCAGTGAGTCGGGGGCCGAGAGTTATGAGCAGTTCTTC
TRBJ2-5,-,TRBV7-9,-,CASSLGVGGAYQETQYF,TGTGCCAGCAGCTTAGGGGTTGGCGGGGCCTACCAAGAGACCCAGTACTTC
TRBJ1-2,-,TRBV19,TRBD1,CASTPGQGNYGYTF,TGTGCCAGTACCCCGGGACAGGGTAACTATGGCTACACCTTC
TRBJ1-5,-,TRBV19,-,CASSTQSLQPQHF,TGTGCCAGTAGTACCCAGTCACTGCAGCCCCAGCATTTT
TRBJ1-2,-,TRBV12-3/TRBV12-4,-,CASSLGDRGGYTF,TGTGCCAGCAGTTTAGGGGACCGCGGGGGCTACACCTTC
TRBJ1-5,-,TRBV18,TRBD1,CASSPGQGLGQPQHF,TGTGCCAGCTCACCGGGACAGGGTTTGGGTCAGCCCCAGCATTTT
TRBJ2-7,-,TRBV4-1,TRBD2,CASSWTSGIYEQYF,TGCGCCAGCAGCTGGACTAGCGGGATCTACGAGCAGTACTTC
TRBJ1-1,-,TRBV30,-,CAWSSLGQQNTEAFF,TGTGCCTGGAGTAGTCTAGGACAGCAGAACACTGAAGCTTTCTTT
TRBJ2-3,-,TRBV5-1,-,CASSLGQDGTDTQYF,TGCGCCAGCAGCTTGGGGCAGGATGGCACAGATACGCAGTATTTT
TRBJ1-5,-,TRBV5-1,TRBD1,CASSLAGQGGNQPQHF,TGCGCCAGCAGCTTGGCAGGACAGGGAGGCAATCAGCCCCAGCATTTT
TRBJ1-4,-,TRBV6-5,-,CASSYSYRSNEKLFF,TGTGCCAGCAGTTACTCGTACAGGAGTAATGAAAAACTGTTTTTT
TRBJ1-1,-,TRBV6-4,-,CASRREGGTEAFF,TGTGCCAGCAGAAGGGAGGGGGGCACTGAAGCTTTCTTT
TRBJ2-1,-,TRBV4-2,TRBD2,CASSPMTLAVDNEQFF,TGTGCCAGCAGCCCCATGACACTAGCGGTTGACAATGAGCAGTTCTTC
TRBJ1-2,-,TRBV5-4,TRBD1,CASSDRGNYGYTF,TGTGCCAGCAGTGACAGGGGTAACTATGGCTACACCTTC
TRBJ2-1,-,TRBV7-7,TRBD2,CASSPAGSGSSYNEQFF,TGTGCCAGCAGCCCCGCCGGTAGCGGGAGCTCCTACAATGAGCAGTTCTTC
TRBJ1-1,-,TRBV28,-,CASSPIDSSSKAFF,TGTGCCAGCAGTCCCATAGACAGCTCTTCCAAAGCTTTCTTT
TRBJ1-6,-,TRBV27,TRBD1,CASSSLDRGPYNSPLHF,TGTGCCAGCAGTTCCCTAGACAGGGGACCCTATAATTCACCCCTCCACTTT
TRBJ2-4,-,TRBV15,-,CATSRAGLKNIQYF,TGTGCCACCAGCAGAGCCGGACTTAAAAACATTCAGTACTTC
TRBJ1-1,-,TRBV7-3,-,CASSLIGDFSTEAFF,TGTGCCAGCAGCCTGATCGGAGACTTTTCCACTGAAGCTTTCTTT
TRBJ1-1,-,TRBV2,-,CASSEARTPNTEAFF,TGTGCCAGCAGTGAAGCGCGGACACCTAACACTGAAGCTTTCTTT
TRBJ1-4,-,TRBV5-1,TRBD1,CASSDDRGNEKLFF,TGCGCCAGCAGCGATGACAGGGGAAATGAAAAACTGTTTTTT
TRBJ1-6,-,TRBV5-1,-,CASSTGPRGSPLHF,TGCGCCAGCAGCACCGGGCCCCGAGGGTCACCCCTCCACTTT
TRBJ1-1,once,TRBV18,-,CASSPPGARSTEAFF,TGTGCCAGCTCACCACCGGGGGCACGGAGCACTGAAGCTTTCTTT